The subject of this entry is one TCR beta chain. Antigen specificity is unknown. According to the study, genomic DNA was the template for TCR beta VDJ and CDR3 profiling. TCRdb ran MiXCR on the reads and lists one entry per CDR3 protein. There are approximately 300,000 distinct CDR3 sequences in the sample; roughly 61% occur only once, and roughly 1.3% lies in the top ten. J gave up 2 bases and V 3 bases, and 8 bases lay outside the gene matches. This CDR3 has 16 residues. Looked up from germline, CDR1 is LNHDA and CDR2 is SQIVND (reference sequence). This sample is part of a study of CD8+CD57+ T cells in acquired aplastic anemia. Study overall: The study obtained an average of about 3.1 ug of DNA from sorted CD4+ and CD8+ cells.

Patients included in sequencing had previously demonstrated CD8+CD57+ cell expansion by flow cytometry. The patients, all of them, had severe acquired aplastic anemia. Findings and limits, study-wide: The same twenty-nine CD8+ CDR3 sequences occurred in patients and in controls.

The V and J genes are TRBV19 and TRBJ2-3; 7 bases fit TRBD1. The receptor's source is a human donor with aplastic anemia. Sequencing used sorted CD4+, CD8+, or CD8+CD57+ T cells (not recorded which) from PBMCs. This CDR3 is CASSIDGDRNTDTQYF. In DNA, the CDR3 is TGTGCCAGTAGTATCGATGGGGACAGAAACACAGATACGCAGTATTTT.